This T cell receptor (beta chain) is drawn from a study of blood T cell repertoires in COVID-19. The CDR3 spans 14 residues. V lost 6 bases to trimming and J lost 3 bases; unmatched junction nucleotides: 5. Germline CDR1 reads SGHVS; CDR2 reads FQNEAQ. Profiled with immunoSEQ multiplex PCR; TCRdb holds only in-frame clones, not every one. The data hold fewer than 250,000 clones, with about 88% observed a single time. The chain couples TRBV7-8 to TRBJ2-1, with 7 bases aligning to TRBD2. This receptor was obtained from a woman under 40 who had recovered from COVID-19. Sequences were obtained from PBMCs or T cells enriched from blood (not recorded which). This chain's CDR3 is CASRGTTYYNEQFF. DNA for the CDR3: TGTGCCAGCAGGGGGACTACATACTACAATGAGCAGTTCTTC. Filled out from reference TRBV7-8 and TRBJ2-1, the complete variable domain reads GAGVSQSPRYKVAKRGQDVALRCDPISGHVSLFWYQQALGQGPEFLTYFQNEAQLDKSGLPSDRFFAERPEGSVSTLKIQRTQQEDSAVYLCASRGTTYYNEQFFGPGTRLTVL.